These T cell receptor beta chains were read from a single sample in a study of shared clonotypes between healthy human individuals. Repertoires were generated with immunoSEQ multiplex PCR, while TCRdb's copy carries only in-frame clones and drops some. The data contain more than 1,200,000 clones, roughly 98.5% of them singletons. The sequenced material came from naive CD4+ T cells sorted from blood. The origin of the receptors is a man aged 25-45 years in good health. Each CDR3 is given without its conserved first and last residue. The order of the fields is V gene, clone size, J gene, CDR3 protein. The size entry is marked missing in some rows and otherwise reads once, few, many or a size class.

TRBV5-1,-,TRBJ2-7,ASSFGLTSGSYEQY
TRBV7-6,-,TRBJ2-3,ASSLVPLAGQTDTQY
TRBV6-1,-,TRBJ2-5,ASSELSRRETQY
TRBV27,once,TRBJ2-7,ASRQLAGGGSEQY
TRBV2,-,TRBJ2-1,ASSEGVGWYNEQF
TRBV19,-,TRBJ2-7,ASSLDRTYEQY
TRBV5-6,once,TRBJ2-2,ASSLAKVLAGNGELF
TRBV5-1,-,TRBJ2-1,ASVPGLAGTYNEQF
TRBV19,-,TRBJ2-1,ASRASGNDEQF
TRBV5-5,-,TRBJ1-2,ASSHQGARYGYT
TRBV6-5,-,TRBJ2-7,ASSYLDSSYEQY
TRBV7-2,-,TRBJ2-3,ASSRAGTSGRTDTQY
TRBV10-3,-,TRBJ2-7,AISAGGDEQY
TRBV7-2,-,TRBJ2-3,ASARTSGRDTQY
TRBV19,-,TRBJ1-1,ASIPGQGAEAF
TRBV28,-,TRBJ1-2,ASSSPLGGRTLHT
TRBV11-2,once,TRBJ2-7,ASSSQGEQY
TRBV10-3,-,TRBJ2-1,AISRESEQF
TRBV11-3,-,TRBJ2-1,ASSAPGRDEQF
TRBV11-3,-,TRBJ2-3,ASSPKSTDTQY
TRBV18,once,TRBJ2-5,ASSPLDRGETQY
TRBV28,-,TRBJ2-7,ASSSTGGATYEQY
TRBV19,-,TRBJ1-5,ASSITTGRYQPQH
TRBV18,-,TRBJ2-3,ASSSTPGTDTQY
TRBV14,-,TRBJ1-1,ASSRMNTEAF
TRBV4-2,-,TRBJ2-3,ASSPRRGPTDTQY
TRBV7-2,once,TRBJ2-2,ASTHEAGDTGELF
TRBV28,-,TRBJ1-5,ASVRGDGAGGPQH
TRBV28,-,TRBJ1-2,ASRPGQPSSYGYT
TRBV27,-,TRBJ2-3,ASSLRGVEDTQY
TRBV11-2,-,TRBJ1-3,ASRGPGQGPYYSGNTIY
TRBV6-1,-,TRBJ1-5,ASSEELSGGQPQH
TRBV21-1,-,TRBJ2-2,ASSTYTGELF